Following are 2 T cell receptor beta chains from one sample sequenced in a study of response to subunit inactivated influenza vaccine. In TCRdb, the RT-PCR reads were re-called with MiXCR into one record per CDR3 protein. The sample records around 530,000 distinct CDR3 sequences, 10% to 15% being singletons. The sample in question was PBMCs from blood, obtained on the day of vaccination. The receptor set was obtained from a middle-aged man who received an inactivated influenza vaccine.

This clonotype was recorded at least ten times. The genes are TRBV5-1 and TRBJ2-2; 9 bases are a match to TRBD2. The V segment lost 5 bases and the J segment 3 bases; nucleotides outside the gene matches: 2. CDR3 size: 14 residues. The germline CDR1 and CDR2 sequences are SGHRS and YFSETQ. This CDR3 is CASRLAGDTGELFF. In DNA, the CDR3 is TGCGCCAGCAGATTAGCGGGAGACACCGGGGAGCTGTTTTTT.

This chain links TRBV12-3 or TRBV12-4 with TRBJ2-3, with TRBD2 matching 12 bases. The CDR3 extends over 15 amino acids. Losses at the gene ends were 7 bases for V and 5 bases for J; bases not matched to a gene: 7. The DNA for the CDR3 is TGTGCCAGCATCGTAGGACTAGCGGGGAGAGATACGCAGTATTTT. This sequence encodes CASIVGLAGRDTQYF.